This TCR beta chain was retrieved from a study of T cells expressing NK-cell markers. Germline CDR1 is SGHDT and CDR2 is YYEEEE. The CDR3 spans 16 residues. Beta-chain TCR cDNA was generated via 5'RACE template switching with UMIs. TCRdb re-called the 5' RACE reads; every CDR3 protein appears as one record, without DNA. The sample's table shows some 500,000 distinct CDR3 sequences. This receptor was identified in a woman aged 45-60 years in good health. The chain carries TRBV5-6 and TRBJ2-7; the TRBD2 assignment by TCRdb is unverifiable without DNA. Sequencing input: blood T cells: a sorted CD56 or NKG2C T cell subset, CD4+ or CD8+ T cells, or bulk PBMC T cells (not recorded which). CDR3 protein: CASSFSGRLAAYEQYF.